This T cell receptor beta chain is drawn from a study of T cells in Graves' hyperthyroidism and ophthalmopathy. This clonotype was recorded a few times. Germline V gives CDR1 SGDLS, CDR2 YYNGEE. This CDR3 has 18 amino acids. The J segment lost 8 bases and the V segment lost 3 bases, leaving 12 bases of the junction unmatched. The investigators amplified TCR beta CDR3 regions from RNA transcripts. An initial round of RT-PCR targeting the TCR CDR3 relied on the HTBI primer set. TCRdb re-analysed the multiplex PCR reads in MiXCR, keeping a single row per CDR3 protein. The data contain a few hundred thousand distinct CDR3 sequences, roughly a sixth of them singletons.

The source is a woman aged 45-65 years with Graves' hyperthyroidism. The chain couples TRBV9 to TRBJ2-1, with 15 bases matching TRBD2. Specimen: blood. CDR3 sequence: CASSAGTSGRRRGYEQFF. In DNA form, the CDR3 reads TGTGCCAGCAGCGCCGGGACTAGCGGGAGGCGCCGTGGGTATGAGCAGTTCTTC.